This passage covers 31 T cell receptor beta chains from one sample sequenced in a study of blood T cell repertoires in COVID-19. Clones were sequenced by immunoSEQ multiplex PCR, and TCRdb holds only the in-frame ones, with some missing. The sample consists of about 180,000 clones, approximately 85% of them appearing once. The sequenced material came from peripheral blood. The origin of the receptors is a man in his sixties with acute or convalescent COVID-19.

This clone has only a few counts. J is TRBJ2-7 and V is TRBV21-1; TRBD1 is the table's D call and was not checked against the DNA. TRBV21-1 has pseudogene status. The CDR3 sequence is 10 residues long. The CDR3 spells CARPPRKQYF. The CDR3 bases are TGTGCCCGTCCCCCCAGAAAGCAGTACTTC.

The chain recombines TRBV7-2 with TRBJ2-7, with a possible D match to TRBD2 (5 bases). Germline V gene sequence: CDR1 SGHTA, CDR2 FQGNSA. The length of the CDR3 is 13 residues. V lost 4 bases and J lost 1, with 8 bases in between. CDR3 amino acids: CASSYRTSYEQYF. As DNA, the CDR3 is TGTGCCAGCAGCTACCGGACTTCCTACGAGCAGTACTTC.

The chain couples TRBV4-1 to TRBJ2-5; 8 bases match TRBD2. The germline V gene has CDR1 MGHRA and CDR2 YSYEKL. The CDR3 loop spans 13 amino acids. The V segment lost 5 bases and the J segment 6 bases; nucleotides outside the gene matches: 5. CDR3 amino acids: CASSRTSLQTQYF. DNA for the CDR3: TGCGCCAGCAGCAGGACTAGCCTCCAGACCCAGTACTTC.

The V and J genes are TRBV7-6 and TRBJ2-7, with TRBD1 identical over 7 bases. Germline CDR1 reads SGHVS; CDR2 reads FNYEAQ. This CDR3 contains 15 residues. Trimming cost V 0 bases and J 4 bases; bases outside gene matches: 6. The CDR3 reads CASSLAGGQNYEQYF. The DNA for the CDR3 is TGTGCCAGCAGCTTAGCAGGGGGACAGAATTACGAGCAGTACTTC.

The gene calls are TRBV18 and TRBJ1-1; no clear D gene. Germline CDR1 KGHSH, CDR2 LQKENI. This CDR3 comprises 14 residues. V was clipped by 3 bases and J by 1 base, with 9 bases between them. CDR3 in amino acids: CASSPEQRNTEAFF. The CDR3 DNA reads as TGTGCCAGCTCACCGGAACAGAGGAACACTGAAGCTTTCTTT.

The chain has TRBV7-3 and TRBJ2-2; 7 bases align to TRBD1. The germline CDR1 and CDR2 sequences are SGHTA and FQGTGA. With V trimmed by 5 bases and J by 0 bases, 3 bases remained unmatched. There are 15 residues in the CDR3. The CDR3 DNA follows: TGTGCCAGCAGCCGGGACAGTTCGAACACCGGGGAGCTGTTTTTT. Its translation: CASSRDSSNTGELFF.

The chain joins TRBV10-3 to TRBJ2-3; no definite D call. This CDR3 spans 11 amino acids. CDR1 is ENHRY and CDR2 is SYGVKD in the germline V gene. The V gene lost 10 bases and the J gene lost 6 bases, with 11 bases spanning the gap. This chain's CDR3 is CATLVRDTQYF. DNA for the CDR3: TGTGCCACGCTCGTCAGGGATACGCAGTATTTT.

This chain joins TRBV24-1 and TRBJ1-1; D might be TRBD1 (5 bases). Trimming removed 1 base at V and 0 bases at J, with 5 bases between. CDR3 size: 14 residues. Germline CDR1 is KGHDR and CDR2 is SFDVKD. CDR3 region: CATSDLGVNTEAFF. The DNA of the CDR3 is TGTGCCACCAGTGATTTAGGGGTGAACACTGAAGCTTTCTTT.

V usage is TRBV5-4 and J usage is TRBJ2-1, with 7 positions matching TRBD2. The germline V gene encodes CDR1 SGHNT and CDR2 YYREEE (reference sequence). The CDR3 contains 15 residues. The trim removed 4 bases at V and 0 bases at J, leaving 4 bases unmatched. CDR3 residues: CASSASGISYNEQFF. The CDR3 DNA reads TGTGCCAGCAGCGCGAGCGGGATCTCCTACAATGAGCAGTTCTTC.

V gene TRBV24-1 combines with J gene TRBJ2-1; 8 bases agree with TRBD1. Germline-derived CDR1 and CDR2 are KGHDR and SFDVKD. The ends lost 8 bases at V and 3 bases at J; junction bases unmatched: 8. CDR3 length: 15 amino acids. The CDR3 DNA reads as TGTGCCACCAACTTAGGACAGGGTTACTACAATGAGCAGTTCTTC. This encodes CATNLGQGYYNEQFF.

The genes are TRBV7-2 and TRBJ1-5, with 9 bases aligning to TRBD1. V was pared by 3 bases and J by 3 bases, with 6 bases of the junction left unmatched. This CDR3 is built from 16 residues. The germline CDR1 and CDR2 sequences are SGHTA and FQGNSA. CDR3 region: CASSFQDRGFNQPQHF. CDR3 DNA sequence: TGTGCCAGCAGCTTTCAGGACAGGGGTTTCAATCAGCCCCAGCATTTT.

The chain combines TRBV3-1 (or the pseudogene TRBV3-2) with TRBJ2-6; no firm D call. Germline CDR1 LGHDT, CDR2 YNNKEL (reference sequence). Trimming took off 6 bases at V and 4 bases at J, with 10 bases between the two ends. This CDR3 comprises 14 residues. The CDR3 DNA follows: TGTGCCAGCAGGCCTCGGTCCGGGGCCAACGTCCTGACTTTC. It encodes CASRPRSGANVLTF.

The gene calls are TRBV27 and TRBJ2-1; D possibly corresponds to TRBD2 (5 bases). Germline CDR1 reads MNHEY; CDR2 reads SMNVEV (reference sequence). The V end was cut by 5 bases, the J end by 4 bases, with 15 bases between. This CDR3 region has 15 residues. The CDR3 sequence: CASSPRADLYNEQFF. The CDR3 DNA follows: TGTGCCAGCAGTCCAAGGGCGGACTTGTACAATGAGCAGTTCTTC.

The CDR3 loop is CASSVWTSGSNEQFF. The CDR3 nucleotides are TGTGCCAGCAGCGTTTGGACTAGCGGGAGCAATGAGCAGTTCTTC. The chain has TRBV9 and TRBJ2-1, with TRBD2 matching over 13 bases. This CDR3 is built from 15 residues. V trimming: 2 bases; J trimming: 6 bases; junction bases outside the gene matches: 2. In germline, CDR1 is SGDLS, CDR2 YYNGEE. Complete variable domain (other parts from reference TRBV9 and TRBJ2-1): DSGVTQTPKHLITATGQRVTLRCSPRSGDLSVYWYQQSLDQGLQFLIQYYNGEERAKGNILERFSAQQFPDLHSELNLSSLELGDSALYFCASSVWTSGSNEQFFGPGTRLTVL.

This clone was seen only a few times. The J gene is TRBJ2-5, the V gene TRBV4-1, with D perhaps TRBD2 (7 bases). CDR3 length: 16 residues. In germline, CDR1 is MGHRA, CDR2 YSYEKL. V gave up 4 bases and J gave up 4 bases, with 19 bases separating them. For the CDR3, the DNA is TGCGCCAGCAGCCGAGCTAGGGGGGAGGGTCGAGAGACCCAGTACTTC. It translates to CASSRARGEGRETQYF.

This chain connects TRBV5-1 to TRBJ2-3; weak D call: TRBD2 (6 bases). V lost 2 bases to trimming and J lost 4 bases, with 17 bases between them. This CDR3 spans 16 amino acids. Germline-derived CDR1 and CDR2 are SGHRS and YFSETQ. Written as DNA, the CDR3 is TGCGCCAGCAGCTTTCAAGAGGGGAGGCTCTCAGATACGCAGTATTTT. This translates into CASSFQEGRLSDTQYF.

This rearrangement joins TRBV7-3 to TRBJ2-2; the D gene is possibly TRBD2 (6 bases). The length of the CDR3 is 16 residues. Germline-derived CDR1 and CDR2 are SGHTA and FQGTGA. Trimming took off 1 base at V and 2 bases at J, with 11 bases between the two ends. The CDR3 loop is CASSLKAGLNTGELFF. CDR3 DNA: TGTGCCAGCAGCTTAAAAGCGGGCCTAAACACCGGGGAGCTGTTTTTT.

The sample holds one count of this clone. V usage is TRBV28 and J usage is TRBJ1-5; no reliable D call. The germline CDR1 and CDR2 sequences are MDHEN and SYDVKM. The CDR3 sequence is 15 residues long. Trimming removed 6 bases at V and 3 bases at J, with 15 bases between. CDR3 nucleotide sequence: TGTGCCAGCAGCCCTCTGGGAGGGCACAATCAGCCCCAGCATTTT. Its protein is CASSPLGGHNQPQHF.

This rearrangement joins TRBV29-1 to TRBJ2-1; a weak D match, TRBD2 (6 bases). Trimming cost V 6 bases and J 8 bases, with 20 bases left between them. The CDR3 is 14 residues long. Germline V gene data show CDR1 as SQVTM and CDR2 as ANQGSEA. CDR3 nucleotides: TGCAGCGTGAAACGTCGGGAGTTTGTGGATGAGCAGTTCTTC. It encodes CSVKRREFVDEQFF.

The chain has TRBV29-1 and TRBJ2-5; the D gene is possibly TRBD1 (5 bases). The CDR3 has 10 amino acids. Trimming removed 7 bases at V and 4 bases at J, with 7 bases between. Germline V CDR1 and CDR2: SQVTM, ANQGSEA. In nucleotides, the CDR3 is TGCAGCGGCCAGGGAGAGACCCAGTACTTC. It specifies CSGQGETQYF. The full variable domain, rest sourced from reference TRBV29-1 and TRBJ2-5, is SAVISQKPSRDICQRGTSLTIQCQVDSQVTMMFWYRQQPGQSLTLIATANQGSEATYESGFVIDKFPISRPNLTFSTLTVSNMSPEDSSIYLCSGQGETQYFGPGTRLLVL.

CDR3 sequence reads: CASKEGAVYEQYF. The CDR3 DNA follows: TGTGCCAGCAAGGAGGGGGCGGTCTACGAGCAGTACTTC. The V and J genes are TRBV2 and TRBJ2-7; the D gene is possibly TRBD1 (7 bases). Germline V gives CDR1 SNHLY, CDR2 FYNNEI. The V and J ends lost 7 bases and 3 bases respectively, with 13 bases between them. CDR3 length: 13 amino acids.

The J gene is TRBJ2-3, the V gene TRBV9; TRBD2 might be the D (6 bases). The V gene's germline CDR1 is SGDLS and CDR2 YYNGEE. The CDR3 length is 15 residues. With 0 bases removed from V and 1 base from J, the gap between germline ends came to 9 bases. The CDR3 region is CASSVAGGGTDTQYF. CDR3 sequence (DNA): TGTGCCAGCAGCGTAGCCGGGGGAGGCACAGATACGCAGTATTTT.

V is TRBV27 and J is TRBJ1-2; 10 bases fit TRBD1. Trimming removed 2 bases from V and 0 bases from J; junction bases left unmatched: 6. The CDR3 contains 17 residues. Germline lookup yields CDR1 MNHEY and CDR2 SMNVEV (reference sequence). The CDR3 sequence: CASSLVGQGGPNYGYTF. The CDR3 DNA is TGTGCCAGCAGTTTAGTCGGACAGGGGGGACCTAACTATGGCTACACCTTC.

This chain links TRBV3-1 (or the pseudogene TRBV3-2) with TRBJ1-5; D call uncertain. The germline CDR1 and CDR2 sequences are LGHDT and YNNKEL (reference sequence). CDR3 length equals 14 residues. Trimming stripped 5 bases from V and 2 bases from J, with 10 bases between. CDR3 sequence reads: CASSSRDGNQPQHF. DNA for the CDR3: TGTGCCAGCAGCTCCCGGGATGGCAATCAGCCCCAGCATTTT.

This clone was observed a few times. CDR3 DNA: TGTGCCATCCGACTAGCGGGTCACACCGGGGAGCTGTTTTTT. Protein product: CAIRLAGHTGELFF. The chain recombines TRBV10-3 with TRBJ2-2; TRBD2 aligns across 10 bases. CDR1 and CDR2 (germline): ENHRY, SYGVKD. The CDR3 extends over 14 amino acids. V dropped 8 bases and J dropped 3; count of bases not matched to a gene: 3.

CDR3 region: CASRGARQGTYTF. In DNA, the CDR3 is TGTGCCAGCAGAGGCGCCCGACAGGGAACCTACACCTTC. The chain links TRBV5-8 to TRBJ1-2; 7 bases map to TRBD1. Germline V CDR1 and CDR2: SGHTS, YDEGEE. The CDR3 contains 13 residues. The ends lost 5 bases at V and 10 bases at J; junction bases unmatched: 11. The full variable domain, its missing parts supplied by reference TRBV5-8 and TRBJ1-2, is EAGVTQSPTHLIKTRGQQATLRCSPISGHTSVYWYQQALGLGLQFLLWYDEGEERNRGNFPPRFSGRQFPNYSSELNVNALELEDSALYLCASRGARQGTYTFGSGTRLTVV.

On this clone: Germline is not matched at one junction end, which may reflect a read error. The rearrangement links TRBV7-7 to TRBJ2-7, with 15 bases that match TRBD2. The length of the CDR3 is 17 residues. Germline CDR1 and CDR2: SSHAT and FNYEAQ (reference sequence). The CDR3 DNA sequence: TGTGCTAGCAGTCCGGCCACAGGACTAGCGGGAGGGTACGAGCAGTACTTC. The encoded protein is CASSPATGLAGGYEQYF. Full variable domain (missing parts from reference TRBV7-7 and TRBJ2-7): GAGVSQSPRYKVTKRGQDVTLRCDPISSHATLYWYQQALGQGPEFLTYFNYEAQPDKSGLPSDRFSAERPEGSISTLTIQRTEQRDSAMYRCASSPATGLAGGYEQYFGPGTRLTVT.

In its sample, this clone was seen a few times. An end of the junction does not agree with germline; a read error may underlie this. The V and J genes are TRBV5-4 and TRBJ1-2, with 8 bases aligning to TRBD1. The CDR3 runs to 12 residues. Per the germline V gene, CDR1 is SGHNT and CDR2 is YYREEE (reference sequence). CDR3 protein: CASSSTGTGFYF. CDR3 coding DNA: TGTGCCAGCAGCTCCACTGGGACAGGTTTTTACTTC.

This sequence joins TRBV6-4 and TRBJ2-5; D may be TRBD2 (5 bases). Trimming removed 2 bases from V and 0 bases from J, with 16 bases in between. Germline CDR1 MRHNA, CDR2 SNTAGT. This CDR3 spans 17 amino acids. The chain's CDR3 is CASSDGSRTRHQETQYF. The DNA of the CDR3 is TGTGCCAGCAGTGACGGGAGCAGAACCAGGCACCAAGAGACCCAGTACTTC.

J is TRBJ2-3 and V is TRBV7-2; TRBD2 matches at 11 bases. The length of the CDR3 is 16 residues. From germline, CDR1 is SGHTA and CDR2 FQGNSA. Germline trimming cut 6 bases from V and 5 bases from J; bases unmatched to any gene: 10. The CDR3 is CASSRPTSGSGDTQYF. The CDR3 nucleotides are TGTGCCAGCAGTCGGCCCACTAGCGGGAGCGGAGATACGCAGTATTTT.

This chain joins TRBV30 and TRBJ2-1, with 7 bases identical to TRBD2. With 1 base clipped from V and 2 bases from J, the junction kept 2 bases outside the gene matches. Germline CDR1 is GTSNPN and CDR2 is SVGIG (reference sequence). The CDR3 extends over 14 amino acids. The CDR3 coding sequence is TGTGCCTGGAGTGCGGGGGGAACCTACAATGAGCAGTTCTTC. It translates to CAWSAGGTYNEQFF.